This T cell receptor (beta chain) was captured by sequencing in a study of response to subunit inactivated influenza vaccine. TCRdb reprocessed the RT-PCR reads via MiXCR and lists one record per CDR3 protein. The sample has roughly 500,000 distinct CDR3 sequences, approximately 15% seen once. With 4 bases clipped from V and 4 bases from J, the junction kept 5 bases outside the gene matches. Per the germline V gene, CDR1 is KGHSH and CDR2 is LQKENI. This CDR3 comprises 14 residues. In this sample, this clonotype turned up many times. Its antigen is as yet unknown. The study's findings and limits: After each seasonal influenza vaccination, few new T cells are recruited, the authors suggested.

The receptor was derived from a man between 45 and 75 years old who received an inactivated influenza vaccine. The chain joins TRBV18 to TRBJ1-1, with 8 bases matching TRBD1. The sequences come from CD4+ T cells sorted from PBMCs, collected roughly 24 months after vaccination. The CDR3 loop reads CASSQDRATTEAFF. CDR3 sequence (DNA): TGTGCCAGCTCACAGGACAGGGCGACCACTGAAGCTTTCTTT.